Included here is one T cell receptor (beta chain) sequence, with context. Its target antigen remains unknown. It has no much larger one-base neighbor in the sample; base qualities were not kept. Receptors were amplified or captured by the immunoSEQ multiplex PCR assay. TCRdb mirrors the immuneACCESS table, restricted to in-frame sequences. Some clones are absent from its copies; in checked studies, under half trace to an unresolved V gene, and the reason for the others is unknown. Present in this sample are some 140,000 clones, roughly 92% of which were seen just once. 11% of the sample lies in the top ten. The CDR3 starts with the cysteine, ends with the phenylalanine, and has 14 residues. Only CDR3 DNA is held: 42 bases, read in frame from base 1. Taken from the germline V gene, the CDR1 and CDR2 loops are MDHEN and SYDVKM. The trim is 4 bases for V and 3 bases for J, with a gap of 10 bases between the germline ends.

The data were obtained in a study of control samples from healthy donors and cancer patients (dated by TCRdb to 2019 to 2021). This clonotype was sampled from a man aged 25-45 years in good health. Sequences were obtained from blood. The V gene is TRBV28 and the J gene is TRBJ1-5; a confident D gene designation cannot be given. In nucleotides, the sequence is TGTGCCAGCAGTTCCTACAGATCCAATCAGCCCCAGCATTTT. Its protein product is CASSSYRSNQPQHF.